This TCR beta chain comes out of a study of T cells in Graves' hyperthyroidism and ophthalmopathy. Regarding the study as a whole: Blood also showed most of the thyroid clonotypes that were expanded above 0.001.

RNA transcripts served as the template for amplifying TCR beta CDR3 regions. HTBI primers drove first-round RT-PCR of the TCR CDR3. Via MiXCR, TCRdb re-called the multiplex PCR reads, giving one row per CDR3 protein. Here the sample spans approximately 620,000 distinct CDR3 sequences, roughly 15% being singletons. Turning to this clonotype: Its target is unknown. A much larger clone sits a single nucleotide away, making a read error possible.

Diagnoses used clinical symptoms, serum thyroxine and TRAb, thyroid ultrasound and orbital computed tomography. Cells are PBMCs isolated from approximately 9.2 ml of fresh blood. The specimen sequenced was blood. The source of this sequence is a woman in her 40s with Graves' ophthalmopathy.

Here the CDR3 reads CASSGGVGTKTYEQFF. As DNA, the CDR3 is TGTGCCAGCAGCGGGGGGGTCGGGACAAAGACCTACGAGCAGTTCTTC. This sequence joins TRBV6-2 or TRBV6-3 and TRBJ2-1; 8 bases match TRBD2. The CDR3 has 16 amino acids. The J segment lost 10 bases and the V segment lost 6 bases, leaving 17 bases of the junction unmatched. Germline loops: CDR1 MNHEY, CDR2 SVGEGT.